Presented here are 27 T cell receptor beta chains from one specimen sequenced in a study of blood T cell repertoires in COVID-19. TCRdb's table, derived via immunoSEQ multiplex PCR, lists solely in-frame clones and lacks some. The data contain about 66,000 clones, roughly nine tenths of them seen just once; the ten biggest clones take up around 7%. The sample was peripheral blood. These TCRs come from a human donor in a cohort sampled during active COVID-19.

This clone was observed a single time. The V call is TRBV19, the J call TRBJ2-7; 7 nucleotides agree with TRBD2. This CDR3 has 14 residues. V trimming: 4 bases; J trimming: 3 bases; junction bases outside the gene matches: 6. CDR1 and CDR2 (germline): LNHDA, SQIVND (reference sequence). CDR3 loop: CASSTPGLHYEQYF. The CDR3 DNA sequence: TGTGCCAGTAGTACCCCGGGACTACACTACGAGCAGTACTTC. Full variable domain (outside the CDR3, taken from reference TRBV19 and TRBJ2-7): DGGITQSPKYLFRKEGQNVTLSCEQNLNHDAMYWYRQDPGQGLRLIYYSQIVNDFQKGDIAEGYSVSREKKESFPLTVTSAQKNPTAFYLCASSTPGLHYEQYFGPGTRLTVT.

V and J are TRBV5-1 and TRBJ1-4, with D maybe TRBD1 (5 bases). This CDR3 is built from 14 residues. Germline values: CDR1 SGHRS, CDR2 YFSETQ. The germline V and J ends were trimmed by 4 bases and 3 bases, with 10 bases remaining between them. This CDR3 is CASSPQGPNEKLFF. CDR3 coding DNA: TGCGCCAGCAGCCCGCAGGGCCCTAATGAAAAACTGTTTTTT. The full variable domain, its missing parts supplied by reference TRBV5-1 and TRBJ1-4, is KAGVTQTPRYLIKTRGQQVTLSCSPISGHRSVSWYQQTPGQGLQFLFEYFSETQRNKGNFPGRFSGRQFSNSRSEMNVSTLELGDSALYLCASSPQGPNEKLFFGSGTQLSVL.

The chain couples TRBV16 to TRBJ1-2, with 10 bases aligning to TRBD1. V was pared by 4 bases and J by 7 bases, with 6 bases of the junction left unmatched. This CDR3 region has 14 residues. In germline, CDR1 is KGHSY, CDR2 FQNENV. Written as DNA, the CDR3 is TGTGCCAGCAGCCCTCGGGACAGGGGAGGTGGCTACACCTTC. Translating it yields CASSPRDRGGGYTF.

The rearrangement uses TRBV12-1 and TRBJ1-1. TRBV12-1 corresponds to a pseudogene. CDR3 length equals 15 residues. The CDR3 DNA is TGTGCCAGCAGCCGCTTGCCCGGGGTGGTCACTGAAGCTTTCTTT. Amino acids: CASSRLPGVVTEAFF.

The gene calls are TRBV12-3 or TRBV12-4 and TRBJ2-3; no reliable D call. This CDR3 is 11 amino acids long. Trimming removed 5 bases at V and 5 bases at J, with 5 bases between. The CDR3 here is CASSPRDTQYF. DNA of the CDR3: TGTGCCAGCAGTCCGAGAGATACGCAGTATTTT.

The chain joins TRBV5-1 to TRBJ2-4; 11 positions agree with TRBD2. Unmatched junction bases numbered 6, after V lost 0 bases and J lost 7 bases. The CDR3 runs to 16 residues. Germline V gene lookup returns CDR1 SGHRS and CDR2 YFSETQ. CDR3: CASSLAPTSGSNIQYF. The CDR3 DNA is TGCGCCAGCAGCTTGGCCCCAACTAGCGGGAGTAACATTCAGTACTTC.

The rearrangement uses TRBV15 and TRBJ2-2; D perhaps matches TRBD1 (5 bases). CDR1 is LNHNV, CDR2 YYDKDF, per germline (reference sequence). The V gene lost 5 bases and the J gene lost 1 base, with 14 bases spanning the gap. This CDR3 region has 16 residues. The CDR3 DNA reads TGTGCCACCAGCCCTGACAGAGCCAAGAACACCGGGGAGCTGTTTTTT. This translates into CATSPDRAKNTGELFF.

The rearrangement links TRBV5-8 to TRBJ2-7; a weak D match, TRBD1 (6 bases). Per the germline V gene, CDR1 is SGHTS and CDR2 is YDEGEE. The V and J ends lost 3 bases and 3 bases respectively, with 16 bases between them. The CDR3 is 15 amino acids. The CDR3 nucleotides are TGTGCCAGCAGCTCGGGGACACAGGTTGGCTACGAGCAGTACTTC. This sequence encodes CASSSGTQVGYEQYF.

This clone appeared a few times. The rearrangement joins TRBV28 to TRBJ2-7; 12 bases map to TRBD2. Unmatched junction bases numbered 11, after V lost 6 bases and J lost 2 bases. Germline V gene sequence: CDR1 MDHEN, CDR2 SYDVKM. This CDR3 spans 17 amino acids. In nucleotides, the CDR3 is TGTGCCAGCAGCGGGACTAGCGGGTGGGGGGCCGCCTACGAGCAGTACTTC. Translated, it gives CASSGTSGWGAAYEQYF. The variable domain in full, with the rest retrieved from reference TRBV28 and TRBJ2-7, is DVKVTQSSRYLVKRTGEKVFLECVQDMDHENMFWYRQDPGLGLRLIYFSYDVKMKEKGDIPEGYSVSREKKERFSLILESASTNQTSMYLCASSGTSGWGAAYEQYFGPGTRLTVT.

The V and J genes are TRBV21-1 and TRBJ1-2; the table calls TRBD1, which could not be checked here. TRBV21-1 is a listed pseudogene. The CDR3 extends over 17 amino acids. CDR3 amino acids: CASSARPNVDRGNGYTF. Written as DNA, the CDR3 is TGTGCCAGCAGCGCGCGGCCGAACGTGGACAGGGGGAATGGCTACACCTTC.

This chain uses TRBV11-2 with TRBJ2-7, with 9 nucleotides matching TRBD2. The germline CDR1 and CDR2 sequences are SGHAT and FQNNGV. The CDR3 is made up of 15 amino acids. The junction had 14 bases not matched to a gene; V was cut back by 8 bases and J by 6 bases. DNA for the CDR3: TGTGCCAGCGAGGGTAGCGGGGGTGTAGTAGGCGAGCAGTACTTC. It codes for CASEGSGGVVGEQYF. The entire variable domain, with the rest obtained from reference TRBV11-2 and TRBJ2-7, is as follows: EAGVAQSPRYKIIEKRQSVAFWCNPISGHATLYWYQQILGQGPKLLIQFQNNGVVDDSQLPKDRFSAERLKGVDSTLKIQPAKLEDSAVYLCASEGSGGVVGEQYFGPGTRLTVT.

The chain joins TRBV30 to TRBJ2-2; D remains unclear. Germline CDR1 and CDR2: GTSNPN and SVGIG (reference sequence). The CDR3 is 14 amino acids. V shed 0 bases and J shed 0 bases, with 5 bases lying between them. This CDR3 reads CAWSVRANTGELFF. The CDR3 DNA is TGTGCCTGGAGTGTACGCGCGAACACCGGGGAGCTGTTTTTT. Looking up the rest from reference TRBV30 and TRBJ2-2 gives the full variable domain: SQTIHQWPATLVQPVGSPLSLECTVEGTSNPNLYWYRQAAGRGLQLLFYSVGIGQISSEVPQNLSASRPQDRQFILSSKKLLLSDSGFYLCAWSVRANTGELFFGEGSRLTVL.

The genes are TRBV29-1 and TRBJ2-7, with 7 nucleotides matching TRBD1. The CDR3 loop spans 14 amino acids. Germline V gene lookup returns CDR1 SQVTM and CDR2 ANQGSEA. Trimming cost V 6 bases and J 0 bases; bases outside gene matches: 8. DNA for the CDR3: TGCAGCGTCCTCCGGGACAGTAACTCCTACGAGCAGTACTTC. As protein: CSVLRDSNSYEQYF.

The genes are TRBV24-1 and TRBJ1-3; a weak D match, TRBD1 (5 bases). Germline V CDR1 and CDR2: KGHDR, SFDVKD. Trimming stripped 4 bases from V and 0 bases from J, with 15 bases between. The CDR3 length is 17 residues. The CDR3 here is CATSDPPQAFSGNTIYF. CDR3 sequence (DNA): TGTGCCACCAGTGACCCCCCACAGGCTTTCTCTGGAAACACCATATATTTT.

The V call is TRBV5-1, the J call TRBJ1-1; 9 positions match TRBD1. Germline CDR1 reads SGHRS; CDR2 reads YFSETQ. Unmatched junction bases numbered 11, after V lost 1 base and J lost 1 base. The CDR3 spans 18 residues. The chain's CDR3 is CASSLSGDRVGRNTEAFF. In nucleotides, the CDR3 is TGCGCCAGCAGCTTGTCCGGGGACAGGGTAGGGAGGAACACTGAAGCTTTCTTT.

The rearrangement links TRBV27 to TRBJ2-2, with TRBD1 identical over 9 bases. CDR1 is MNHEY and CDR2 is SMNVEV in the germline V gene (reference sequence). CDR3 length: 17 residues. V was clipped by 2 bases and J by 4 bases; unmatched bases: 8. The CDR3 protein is CASSLIRGQGGTGELFF. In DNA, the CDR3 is TGTGCCAGCAGTTTAATAAGGGGACAGGGTGGCACCGGGGAGCTGTTTTTT.

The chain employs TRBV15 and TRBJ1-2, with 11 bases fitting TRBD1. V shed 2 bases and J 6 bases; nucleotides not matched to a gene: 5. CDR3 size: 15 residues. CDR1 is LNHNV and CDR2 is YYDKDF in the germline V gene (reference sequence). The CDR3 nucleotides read TGTGCCACCAGCAGATCAGGACAGGGGGCTCATGGCTACACCTTC. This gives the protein CATSRSGQGAHGYTF.

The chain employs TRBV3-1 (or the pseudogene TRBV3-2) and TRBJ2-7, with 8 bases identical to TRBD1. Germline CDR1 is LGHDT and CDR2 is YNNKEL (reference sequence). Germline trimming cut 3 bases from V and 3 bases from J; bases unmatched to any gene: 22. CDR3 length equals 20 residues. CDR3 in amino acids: CASSHPSQGGMGIEVYEQYF. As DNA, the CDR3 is TGTGCCAGCAGCCATCCCTCACAGGGGGGAATGGGTATCGAGGTCTACGAGCAGTACTTC.

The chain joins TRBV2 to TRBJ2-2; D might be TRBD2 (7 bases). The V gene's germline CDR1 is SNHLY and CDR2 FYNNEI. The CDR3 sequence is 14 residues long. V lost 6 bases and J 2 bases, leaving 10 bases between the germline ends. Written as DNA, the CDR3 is TGTGCCAGCAGCGGGGGGCGAAACACCGGGGAGCTGTTTTTT. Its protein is CASSGGRNTGELFF.

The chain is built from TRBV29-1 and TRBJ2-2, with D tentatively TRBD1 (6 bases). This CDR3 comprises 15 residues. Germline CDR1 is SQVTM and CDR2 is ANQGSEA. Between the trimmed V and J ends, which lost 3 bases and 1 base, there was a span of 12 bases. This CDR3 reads CSVENRDKNTGELFF. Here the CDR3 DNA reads TGCAGCGTTGAGAACCGGGACAAGAACACCGGGGAGCTGTTTTTT.

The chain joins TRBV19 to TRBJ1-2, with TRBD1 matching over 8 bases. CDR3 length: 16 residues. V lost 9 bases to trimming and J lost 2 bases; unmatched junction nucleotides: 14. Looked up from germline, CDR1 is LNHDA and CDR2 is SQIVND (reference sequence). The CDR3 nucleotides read TGTGCCAGCCAGTCCTTGGACAGGGAACTAAACTATGGCTACACCTTC. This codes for CASQSLDRELNYGYTF.

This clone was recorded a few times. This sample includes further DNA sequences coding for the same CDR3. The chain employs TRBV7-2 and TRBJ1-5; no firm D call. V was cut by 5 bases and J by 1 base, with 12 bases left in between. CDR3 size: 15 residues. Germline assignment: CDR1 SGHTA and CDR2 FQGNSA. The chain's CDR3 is CASSQEYSSNQPQHF. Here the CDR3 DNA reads TGTGCCAGCAGCCAGGAATACAGCAGCAATCAGCCCCAGCATTTT.

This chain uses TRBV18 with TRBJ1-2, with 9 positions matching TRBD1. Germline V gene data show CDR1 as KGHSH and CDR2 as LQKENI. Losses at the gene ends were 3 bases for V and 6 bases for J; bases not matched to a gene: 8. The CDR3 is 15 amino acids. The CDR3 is CASSPWTGETHGYTF. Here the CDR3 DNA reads TGTGCCAGCTCACCCTGGACAGGGGAGACTCATGGCTACACCTTC.

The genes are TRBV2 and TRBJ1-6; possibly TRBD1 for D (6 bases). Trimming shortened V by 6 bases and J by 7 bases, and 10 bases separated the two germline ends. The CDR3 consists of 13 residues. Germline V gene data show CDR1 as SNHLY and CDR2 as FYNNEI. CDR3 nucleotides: TGTGCCAGCAGCGGAAGGGGGAATTCACCCCTCCACTTT. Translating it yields CASSGRGNSPLHF.

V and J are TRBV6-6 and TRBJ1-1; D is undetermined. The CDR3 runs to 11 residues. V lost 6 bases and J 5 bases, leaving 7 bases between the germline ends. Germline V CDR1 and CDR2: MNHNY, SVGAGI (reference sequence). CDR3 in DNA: TGTGCCAGCAGCCCGGGAACTGAAGCTTTCTTT. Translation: CASSPGTEAFF.

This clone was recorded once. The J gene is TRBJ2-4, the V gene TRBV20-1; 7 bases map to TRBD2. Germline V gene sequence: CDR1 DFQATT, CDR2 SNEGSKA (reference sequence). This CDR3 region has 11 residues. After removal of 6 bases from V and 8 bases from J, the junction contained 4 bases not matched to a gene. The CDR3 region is CSAERDHIQYF. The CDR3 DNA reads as TGCAGTGCCGAGCGGGACCACATTCAGTACTTC.

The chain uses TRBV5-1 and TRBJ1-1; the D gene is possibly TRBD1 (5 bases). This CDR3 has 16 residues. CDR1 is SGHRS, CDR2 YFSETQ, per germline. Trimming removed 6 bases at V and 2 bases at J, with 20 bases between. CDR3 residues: CASTPNWGNKNTEAFF. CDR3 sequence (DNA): TGCGCCAGCACCCCCAACTGGGGCAACAAAAACACTGAAGCTTTCTTT. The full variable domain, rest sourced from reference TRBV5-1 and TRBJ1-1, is KAGVTQTPRYLIKTRGQQVTLSCSPISGHRSVSWYQQTPGQGLQFLFEYFSETQRNKGNFPGRFSGRQFSNSRSEMNVSTLELGDSALYLCASTPNWGNKNTEAFFGQGTRLTVV.